This T cell receptor beta chain emerged from a study of cytomegalovirus exposure and HLA in healthy donors. As for the study in general: Around 77 million unique TCRs from HLA-typed donors made up an early data release. Of the donors genotyped, several hundred in all, about 82% fell in the Caucasian-associated ancestry cluster.

This PCR relied on a set of 60 Vbeta primers and 13 Jbeta primers. Some clones are missing from TCRdb's copy, which holds only in-frame ones; the method was immunoSEQ multiplex PCR. The sample lists over 150,000 clones, 77% occurring once. Findings and caveats of the study: A later analysis, which compared TCR beta chains of equal frequency, found the HLA-associated ones more clonally expanded. Among TCR beta chains, those listed as cytomegalovirus-associated numbered some 160.

This clone showed up just once. Its antigen is still unknown. With 0 bases removed from V and 0 bases from J, the gap between germline ends came to 6 bases. CDR3 length equals 14 residues. Germline lookup yields CDR1 LGHNT and CDR2 FRNRAP. The sample comprised PBMCs. The rearrangement uses TRBV12-5 and TRBJ2-7; no reliable D call. The receptor comes from a young man in good health and CMV-seropositive. The CDR3 coding sequence is TGTGCTAGTGGTTTGGTACCAGTCTCCTACGAGCAGTACTTC. Translation: CASGLVPVSYEQYF.